Presented here are 23 T cell receptor beta chains from one specimen sequenced in a study of T cells in localized non-small cell lung cancer (dated by TCRdb to the early 2020s). Library creation used the immunoSEQ multiplex PCR assay. Held by TCRdb, this immuneACCESS table contains in-frame sequences only and omits some clones. Under half of the omission traces to an unresolved V gene where checked; the cause of the rest is unknown. The table for this sample lists roughly 14,000 clones; about 80% of them were counted only once. Over 4% of the sample is taken by the ten largest. The sample consisted of peripheral blood, taken before any cancer treatment. Receptor source: a female donor aged 60 or older with stage I squamous cell lung carcinoma.

The chain links TRBV5-1 to TRBJ1-1; the match to TRBD1 covers 10 bases. Losses at the gene ends were 0 bases for V and 10 bases for J; bases not matched to a gene: 0. The CDR3 consists of 12 residues. Germline CDR1 reads SGHRS; CDR2 reads YFSETQ. CDR3 sequence (DNA): TGCGCCAGCAGCTTGGGGACAGGGGGAGCTTTCTTT. It yields the protein CASSLGTGGAFF.

This chain connects TRBV18 to TRBJ2-5, with no clear D. The V end lost 3 bases, the J end lost 5 bases, and 10 bases lay between the germline ends. The CDR3 runs 13 residues. The germline V gene has CDR1 KGHSH and CDR2 LQKENI. The CDR3 here is CASSPRMEETQYF. CDR3 bases: TGTGCCAGCTCACCCAGAATGGAGGAGACCCAGTACTTC.

The chain uses TRBV25-1 and TRBJ1-1; D gene ambiguous. This CDR3 region has 15 residues. The V gene's germline CDR1 is MGHDK and CDR2 SYGVNS. Trimming removed 2 bases from V and 0 bases from J, with 10 bases in between. Here the CDR3 DNA reads TGTGCCAGCAGTGAAGCAGGCAGGATGAACACTGAAGCTTTCTTT. Its translation: CASSEAGRMNTEAFF.

The V and J genes are TRBV4-1 and TRBJ1-5; possibly TRBD1 for D (5 bases). V was clipped by 2 bases and J by 2 bases, with 22 bases between them. Per germline, CDR1 MGHRA and CDR2 YSYEKL. CDR3 length: 19 residues. The chain's CDR3 is CASSQRFPAGIVGNQPQHF. DNA for the CDR3: TGCGCCAGCAGCCAAAGGTTCCCGGCAGGGATAGTAGGCAATCAGCCCCAGCATTTT.

V and J are TRBV11-2 and TRBJ2-1; maybe TRBD2 (5 bases). CDR1 is SGHAT, CDR2 FQNNGV, per germline. CDR3 length: 15 residues. The V end lost 0 bases, the J end lost 0 bases, and 6 bases lay between the germline ends. Here the CDR3 DNA reads TGTGCCAGCAGCTTAGACCGGGGCTCCTACAATGAGCAGTTCTTC. Translating gives CASSLDRGSYNEQFF.

V and J are TRBV12-5 and TRBJ1-5; 10 nucleotides agree with TRBD1. Trimming at V came to 1 base and at J to 4 bases, leaving 1 base not matched to a gene. This CDR3 is built from 15 residues. Germline assignment: CDR1 LGHNT and CDR2 FRNRAP. This CDR3 is CASGLGDRGNQPQHF. CDR3 coding DNA: TGTGCTAGTGGTTTGGGGGACAGGGGAAATCAGCCCCAGCATTTT.

This chain uses TRBV5-1 with TRBJ2-3, with 11 bases lining up with TRBD2. This CDR3 comprises 16 residues. V gave up 0 bases and J gave up 3 bases; unmatched junction bases: 3. In germline, CDR1 is SGHRS, CDR2 YFSETQ. CDR3 sequence (DNA): TGCGCCAGCAGCTTGGGCGGGACTAGCGGTACAGATACGCAGTATTTT. This codes for CASSLGGTSGTDTQYF.

The chain links TRBV11-3 to TRBJ2-2; possibly TRBD1 for D (5 bases). Germline lookup yields CDR1 SGHNT and CDR2 YENEEA. This CDR3 region has 12 residues. Trimming took off 1 base at V and 13 bases at J, with 10 bases between the two ends. Here the CDR3 DNA reads TGTGCCAGCAGCTTAGGGCAGGGTGGGCTGTTTTTT. Translated: CASSLGQGGLFF.

The rearrangement links TRBV4-1 to TRBJ1-5, with D tentatively TRBD1 (5 bases). CDR3 length: 15 amino acids. The V gene's germline CDR1 is MGHRA and CDR2 YSYEKL. With 3 bases removed from V and 3 bases from J, the gap between germline ends came to 12 bases. CDR3 region: CASSHAGLFNQPQHF. In DNA, the CDR3 is TGCGCCAGCAGCCATGCGGGACTCTTCAATCAGCCCCAGCATTTT.

The rearrangement uses TRBV11-2 and TRBJ1-5; 7 nucleotides agree with TRBD1. Germline trimming cut 5 bases from V and 4 bases from J; bases unmatched to any gene: 8. Germline V lookup: CDR1 SGHAT, CDR2 FQNNGV. CDR3 size: 15 residues. CDR3 in DNA: TGTGCCAGCAGCCAGGGGGGCGGCCCTAATCAGCCCCAGCATTTT. Protein: CASSQGGGPNQPQHF.

The chain recombines TRBV19 with TRBJ2-1; 8 bases line up with TRBD2. V trimming: 4 bases; J trimming: 7 bases; junction bases outside the gene matches: 12. The germline CDR1 and CDR2 sequences are LNHDA and SQIVND (reference sequence). The CDR3 runs 16 residues. The CDR3 DNA sequence: TGTGCCAGTAGTAACGGCGGGGGGCCGTCGGGGAATGAGCAGTTCTTC. The encoded protein is CASSNGGGPSGNEQFF.

V usage is TRBV6-4 and J usage is TRBJ2-2; 7 positions agree with TRBD1. The CDR3 is made up of 15 amino acids. V gave up 3 bases and J gave up 2 bases; unmatched junction bases: 3. Germline assignment: CDR1 MRHNA and CDR2 SNTAGT. The CDR3 protein is CASSETGTNTGELFF. The CDR3 DNA sequence: TGTGCCAGCAGTGAGACAGGGACCAACACCGGGGAGCTGTTTTTT.

The chain uses TRBV27 and TRBJ2-5; 7 bases fit TRBD1. Germline V gives CDR1 MNHEY, CDR2 SMNVEV (reference sequence). Germline trimming cut 5 bases from V and 4 bases from J; bases unmatched to any gene: 7. The CDR3 runs 14 residues. The CDR3 coding sequence is TGTGCCAGCAGTACAGACAGGGAGCGAGAGACCCAGTACTTC. Its protein product is CASSTDRERETQYF.

This clone was recorded a few times. The chain employs TRBV5-8 and TRBJ2-1; D is unclear. Trimming shortened V by 4 bases and J by 2 bases, and 16 bases separated the two germline ends. In germline, CDR1 is SGHTS, CDR2 YDEGEE. The CDR3 length is 16 residues. The CDR3 is CASSPTLTSPYNEQFF. CDR3 bases: TGTGCCAGCAGCCCGACCTTAACCTCCCCCTACAATGAGCAGTTCTTC.

The chain combines TRBV11-2 with TRBJ2-7; possibly TRBD2 for D (5 bases). Trimming removed 4 bases from V and 4 bases from J, with 11 bases in between. Germline V lookup: CDR1 SGHAT, CDR2 FQNNGV. The CDR3 length is 13 residues. As DNA, the CDR3 is TGTGCCAGCAGCTCCCCGAGGGAGTACGAGCAGTACTTC. Its protein is CASSSPREYEQYF.

The chain couples TRBV6-1 to TRBJ2-7; 7 bases line up with TRBD1. Germline-derived CDR1 and CDR2 are MNHNS and SASEGT. The V gene end was trimmed by 3 bases and the J gene end by 4 bases; junction bases not matched to a gene: 12. The CDR3 sequence is 16 residues long. In DNA form, the CDR3 reads TGTGCCAGCAGTGAGGATCTGGGACAGTGGGCGTACGAGCAGTACTTC. As protein: CASSEDLGQWAYEQYF.

This clone appeared a single time. The chain is built from TRBV5-1 and TRBJ2-5, with D tentatively TRBD2 (6 bases). The germline CDR1 and CDR2 sequences are SGHRS and YFSETQ. V was pared by 7 bases and J by 5 bases, with 21 bases between. The CDR3 is 15 amino acids. The CDR3 sequence: CASANSRGRGETQYF. In nucleotides, the CDR3 is TGCGCCAGCGCCAACTCACGGGGGAGAGGGGAGACCCAGTACTTC. Full variable domain (remainder filled in from reference TRBV5-1 and TRBJ2-5): KAGVTQTPRYLIKTRGQQVTLSCSPISGHRSVSWYQQTPGQGLQFLFEYFSETQRNKGNFPGRFSGRQFSNSRSEMNVSTLELGDSALYLCASANSRGRGETQYFGPGTRLLVL.

This chain uses TRBV30 with TRBJ1-1; D is undetermined. Germline CDR1 reads GTSNPN; CDR2 reads SVGIG (reference sequence). The CDR3 totals 11 residues. V was cut by 4 bases and J by 3 bases, with 6 bases left in between. The DNA for the CDR3 is TGTGCCTGGAAGCGGGACACTGAAGCTTTCTTT. Protein: CAWKRDTEAFF.

This chain connects TRBV6-6 to TRBJ2-1; 8 bases map to TRBD1. The CDR3 loop spans 13 amino acids. Germline-derived CDR1 and CDR2 are MNHNY and SVGAGI (reference sequence). Trimming cost V 8 bases and J 7 bases; bases outside gene matches: 7. The CDR3 loop reads CASGGQGWNEQFF. In nucleotides, the CDR3 is TGTGCCAGCGGAGGACAGGGTTGGAATGAGCAGTTCTTC.

This CDR3 is CASSDRIGASGGAGETQYF. CDR3 bases: TGTGCCAGCAGCGATAGAATCGGGGCTAGCGGGGGGGCGGGGGAGACCCAGTACTTC. The rearrangement links TRBV7-2 to TRBJ2-5; TRBD2 matches 12 bases. The CDR3 is 19 amino acids. With V trimmed by 5 bases and J by 5 bases, 18 bases remained unmatched. Germline-derived CDR1 and CDR2 are SGHTA and FQGNSA.

Within the sample, this clone is medium-sized. The chain recombines TRBV19 with TRBJ1-6; D is unresolved. CDR1 and CDR2 (germline): LNHDA, SQIVND (reference sequence). The CDR3 spans 13 residues. V gave up 1 base and J gave up 10 bases, with 8 bases separating them. Written as DNA, the CDR3 is TGTGCCAGTAGTATAGTCGGAGGATCACCCCTCCACTTT. The encoded protein is CASSIVGGSPLHF.

The chain couples TRBV19 to TRBJ1-6; D uncertain. The CDR3 runs to 13 residues. V lost 4 bases and J lost 7, with 8 bases in between. From germline, CDR1 is LNHDA and CDR2 SQIVND (reference sequence). In DNA form, the CDR3 reads TGTGCCAGTAGTACCTACTTAAATTCACCCCTCCACTTT. Its translation: CASSTYLNSPLHF.

V usage is TRBV19 and J usage is TRBJ1-2; no clear D. There are 13 residues in the CDR3. Germline V CDR1 and CDR2: LNHDA, SQIVND (reference sequence). V was clipped by 5 bases and J by 4 bases, with 11 bases between them. Here the CDR3 reads CASSVPRTYGYTF. CDR3 coding DNA: TGTGCCAGTAGTGTGCCGCGGACCTATGGCTACACCTTC.